This TCR beta chain was profiled in a study of radiation and T cells in renal cell carcinoma. Profiling relied on immunoSEQ multiplex PCR, and the TCRdb table lists in-frame clones only, not all of them. The profile shows over 85,000 clones, 70% to 90% of them singletons. The CDR3 extends over 15 amino acids. CDR1 is SGDLS and CDR2 is YYNGEE in the germline V gene. V lost 3 bases and J lost 4, with 13 bases in between. The time point is: blood 4 weeks post-SBRT, at nephrectomy. Treatment denoted: 15 Gy SBRT to primary tumor, nephrectomy 4 weeks later. The gene calls are TRBV9 and TRBJ2-2; D unresolved. This receptor was obtained from a man aged 45-65 years with renal cell carcinoma. The sequencing used blood, collected from a patient whose treatment included radiotherapy and nephrectomy. Here the CDR3 DNA reads TGTGCCAGCAGCGGTAGGGCCCAGAGCACCGGGGAGCTGTTTTTT. This codes for CASSGRAQSTGELFF.